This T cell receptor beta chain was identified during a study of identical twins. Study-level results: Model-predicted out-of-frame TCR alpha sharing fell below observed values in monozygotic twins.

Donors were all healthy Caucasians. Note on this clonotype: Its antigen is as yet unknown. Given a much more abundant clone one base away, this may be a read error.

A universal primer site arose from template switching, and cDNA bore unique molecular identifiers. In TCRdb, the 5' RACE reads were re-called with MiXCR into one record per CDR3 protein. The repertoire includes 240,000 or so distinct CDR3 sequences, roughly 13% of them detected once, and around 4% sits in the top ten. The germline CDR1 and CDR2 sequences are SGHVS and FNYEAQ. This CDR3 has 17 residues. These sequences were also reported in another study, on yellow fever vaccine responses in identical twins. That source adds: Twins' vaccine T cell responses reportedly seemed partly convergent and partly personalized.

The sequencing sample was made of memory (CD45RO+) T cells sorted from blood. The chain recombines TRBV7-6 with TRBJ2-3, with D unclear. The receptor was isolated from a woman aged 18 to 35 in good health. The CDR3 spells CASSHKAHTVRTYTQYF. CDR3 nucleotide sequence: TGTGCCAGCAGCCATAAGGCCCACACTGTGCGCACATATACGCAGTATTTT. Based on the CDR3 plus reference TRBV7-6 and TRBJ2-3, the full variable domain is GAGVSQSPRYKVTKRGQDVALRCDPISGHVSLYWYRQALGQGPEFLTYFNYEAQQDKSGLPNDRFSAERPEGSISTLTIQRTEQRDSAMYRCASSHKAHTVRTYTQYFGPGTRLTVL.